These 15 T cell receptor beta chains were all obtained from the same sample, sequenced in a study of long-term antiretroviral therapy in people with HIV. The assay, immunoSEQ v3.0, was run at survey level. Assay used: immunoSEQ multiplex PCR; TCRdb lists only in-frame clones, some missing. The repertoire consists of tens of thousands of clones, with around 80% occurring once and the leading ten covering about 2.3%. Source: unsorted PBMCs, taken 3 years after starting antiretroviral therapy. These receptor sequences come from a man aged 50-60 years with HIV.

This chain connects TRBV2 to TRBJ1-1; the D is unclear. Trimming removed 7 bases from V and 0 bases from J, with 6 bases in between. This CDR3 has 12 residues. Germline CDR1 is SNHLY and CDR2 is FYNNEI. CDR3 sequence: CASKKVNTEAFF. The CDR3, as DNA: TGTGCCAGCAAGAAGGTGAACACTGAAGCTTTCTTT.

The genes are TRBV19 and TRBJ2-1, with TRBD1 matching 7 bases. Trimming took 3 bases from V and 4 from J; bases not matched to a gene: 3. Germline V CDR1 and CDR2: LNHDA, SQIVND (reference sequence). The CDR3 runs 14 residues. CDR3 nucleotide sequence: TGTGCCAGTAGTATTTTGGGACAGTACAATGAGCAGTTCTTC. Translating it yields CASSILGQYNEQFF.

V usage is TRBV6-5 and J usage is TRBJ2-7, with unresolved D. The CDR3 runs to 13 residues. Germline CDR1 and CDR2: MNHEY and SVGAGI. Trimming left V 5 bases short and J 2 bases short, with 10 bases between. This CDR3 reads CASSRNKAYEQYF. CDR3 in DNA: TGTGCCAGCAGTCGAAACAAAGCCTACGAGCAGTACTTC.

This chain links TRBV2 with TRBJ2-2; either TRBD1 or TRBD2 may supply D (5 bases each). CDR3 length equals 14 residues. Germline V CDR1 and CDR2: SNHLY, FYNNEI. Trimming shortened V by 6 bases and J by 1 base, and 9 bases separated the two germline ends. This CDR3 is CASRGTVNTGELFF. The CDR3 DNA sequence: TGTGCCAGCAGGGGGACGGTGAACACCGGGGAGCTGTTTTTT.

The CDR3: CASGTGGGLNYGYTF. CDR3 nucleotides: TGTGCCAGCGGGACAGGCGGGGGACTTAACTATGGCTACACCTTC. The V and J genes are TRBV2 and TRBJ1-2; 8 bases fit TRBD1. Germline lookup yields CDR1 SNHLY and CDR2 FYNNEI. The CDR3 has 15 residues. V lost 8 bases, J lost 1 base, and 9 bases stayed unmatched.

The chain uses TRBV27 and TRBJ2-7, with 7 bases fitting TRBD2. CDR1 MNHEY and CDR2 SMNVEV come from the germline V gene (reference sequence). This CDR3 has 15 amino acids. Trimming at V came to 3 bases and at J to 0 bases, leaving 5 bases not matched to a gene. The CDR3 region has the DNA TGTGCCAGCAGTTTCGGCGGGGGTAGCTCCTACGAGCAGTACTTC. It translates to CASSFGGGSSYEQYF.

This chain uses TRBV6-4 with TRBJ2-7; 10 bases match TRBD2. J gave up 3 bases and V 5 bases, and 1 base lay outside the gene matches. Looked up from germline, CDR1 is MRHNA and CDR2 is SNTAGT. This CDR3 contains 13 residues. CDR3 coding DNA: TGTGCCAGCAGTCGACTAGCGGGCTACGAGCAGTACTTC. It is translated as CASSRLAGYEQYF.

The chain combines TRBV9 with TRBJ2-7, with TRBD2 matching over 13 bases. V shed 3 bases, J shed 6 bases, and the junction held 9 bases outside the gene matches. Germline CDR1 SGDLS, CDR2 YYNGEE. This CDR3 spans 16 amino acids. The CDR3 region has the DNA TGTGCCAGCAGCGCAGGGACTAGCGGGGCTTGGGCCGAGCAGTACTTC. Amino acid sequence: CASSAGTSGAWAEQYF. The variable domain in full, with the rest retrieved from reference TRBV9 and TRBJ2-7, is DSGVTQTPKHLITATGQRVTLRCSPRSGDLSVYWYQQSLDQGLQFLIQYYNGEERAKGNILERFSAQQFPDLHSELNLSSLELGDSALYFCASSAGTSGAWAEQYFGPGTRLTVT.

The J gene is TRBJ1-2, the V gene TRBV18; tentative D call: TRBD1 (5 bases). The germline V gene has CDR1 KGHSH and CDR2 LQKENI. V shed 3 bases and J shed 5 bases, with 7 bases lying between them. The CDR3 runs 12 residues. CDR3 amino acids: CASSPGLYGYTF. In nucleotides, the CDR3 is TGTGCCAGCTCACCGGGACTTTATGGCTACACCTTC.

The chain couples TRBV4-1 to TRBJ1-2, with D tentatively TRBD1 (5 bases). CDR1 is MGHRA and CDR2 is YSYEKL in the germline V gene. V shed 1 base and J shed 3 bases, with 9 bases lying between them. This CDR3 region has 14 residues. CDR3 nucleotide sequence: TGCGCCAGCAGCCAAGTCGGCAGGGACTATGGCTACACCTTC. Its protein product is CASSQVGRDYGYTF.

The V and J genes are TRBV27 and TRBJ2-5; 7 positions match TRBD1. The CDR3 loop spans 17 amino acids. Unmatched junction bases numbered 14, after V lost 5 bases and J lost 2 bases. Per germline, CDR1 MNHEY and CDR2 SMNVEV (reference sequence). The DNA for the CDR3 is TGTGCCAGCAGTCCTTGGTGGGACAGCATCTCTCAAGAGACCCAGTACTTC. Protein product: CASSPWWDSISQETQYF.

The chain links TRBV18 to TRBJ1-4; tentatively, D is TRBD1 (5 bases). This CDR3 has 14 residues. Trimming took off 2 bases at V and 5 bases at J, with 9 bases between the two ends. Per the germline V gene, CDR1 is KGHSH and CDR2 is LQKENI. CDR3 sequence: CASSPGHPNEKLFF. The CDR3 bases are TGTGCCAGCTCACCAGGACATCCGAATGAAAAACTGTTTTTT.

This clone was counted a single time. The rearrangement links TRBV7-9 to TRBJ2-4; weak D call: TRBD2 (6 bases). CDR1 is SEHNR and CDR2 is FQNEAQ in the germline V gene (reference sequence). This CDR3 contains 13 residues. V was cut by 8 bases and J by 6 bases, with 14 bases left in between. The CDR3 sequence: CASEGQGGNIQYF. The CDR3 DNA sequence: TGTGCCAGCGAGGGGCAGGGAGGAAACATTCAGTACTTC.

This clone was observed once. V is TRBV6-6 and J is TRBJ1-5; D gene ambiguous. Between the trimmed V and J ends, which lost 8 bases and 0 bases, there was a span of 14 bases. CDR1 is MNHNY, CDR2 SVGAGI, per germline (reference sequence). The CDR3 length is 15 residues. The DNA of the CDR3 is TGTGCCAGCTCCCCCCCCAGAGATAGCAATCAGCCCCAGCATTTT. It codes for CASSPPRDSNQPQHF.

V gene TRBV2 combines with J gene TRBJ2-5, with 7 bases that match TRBD2. Germline CDR1 and CDR2: SNHLY and FYNNEI. The CDR3 totals 15 residues. Trimming took 5 bases from V and 4 from J; bases not matched to a gene: 10. CDR3 sequence reads: CASSPSSGVGETQYF. The DNA for the CDR3 is TGTGCCAGCAGTCCTTCTAGCGGTGTTGGAGAGACCCAGTACTTC.